Listed below are T cell receptor beta chains from one sample, sequenced in a study of tumor-infiltrating lymphocytes in localized non-small cell lung cancer. The assay was immunoSEQ multiplex PCR, and TCRdb's table has in-frame clones only and misses some. Of 25,000 or so clones in the sample, just under 75% were seen once. Sequencing was carried out using lung tumor tissue. The receptors stem from a human donor with non-small cell lung cancer. Each CDR3 is given without its conserved first and last residue.

v_gene: TRBV5-4; j_gene: TRBJ2-1; CDR3aa: ASSLGAAGGRVYNEQF
v_gene: TRBV6-5; j_gene: TRBJ1-6; CDR3aa: ASSSIRQGDSPLH
v_gene: TRBV10-1; j_gene: TRBJ1-6; CDR3aa: ASSGGINSPLH
v_gene: TRBV11-2; j_gene: TRBJ2-7; CDR3aa: ASSLDRGAYEQY
v_gene: TRBV5-1; j_gene: TRBJ1-6; CDR3aa: ASSLGDRAPLH
v_gene: TRBV5-4; j_gene: TRBJ2-1; CDR3aa: ASSPAGSFNPNEQF
v_gene: TRBV18; j_gene: TRBJ2-7; CDR3aa: ASSRDIYEQY
v_gene: TRBV6-1; j_gene: TRBJ2-2; CDR3aa: ASSERGELF
v_gene: TRBV19; j_gene: TRBJ2-5; CDR3aa: ASSPRQGGMETQY
v_gene: TRBV6-5; j_gene: TRBJ1-5; CDR3aa: ASSYRPSNQPQH
v_gene: TRBV11-2; j_gene: TRBJ1-6; CDR3aa: ASSLGLQGRPLH
v_gene: TRBV6-6; j_gene: TRBJ2-2; CDR3aa: ASSSQTAGNTGELF
v_gene: TRBV12-5; j_gene: TRBJ2-1; CDR3aa: ASGGGQSSYNEQF
v_gene: TRBV7-2; j_gene: TRBJ1-1; CDR3aa: ASTPGQGFGYTEAF
v_gene: TRBV14; j_gene: TRBJ2-2; CDR3aa: ASSYLQGSMNTGELF
v_gene: TRBV6-6; j_gene: TRBJ1-5; CDR3aa: ASSDRGRSNQPQH
v_gene: TRBV30; j_gene: TRBJ1-2; CDR3aa: AWSVLVGYT
v_gene: TRBV30; j_gene: TRBJ2-2; CDR3aa: AWRDYSPTGELF
v_gene: TRBV5-1; j_gene: TRBJ2-1; CDR3aa: ASSLDQAFSEQF